The 3 T cell receptor beta chains presented below share a single source sample, sequenced in a study of T cells in Graves' hyperthyroidism and ophthalmopathy. Using RNA transcripts as the source, TCR beta CDR3 regions were amplified. First-round RT-PCR of the TCR CDR3 relied on the HTBI primer set. TCRdb processed the multiplex PCR reads anew with MiXCR; each CDR3 protein has one entry. The data contain fewer than 650,000 distinct CDR3 sequences, about 15% of them singletons. Input material: blood. All receptors derive from a woman younger than 45 with Graves' hyperthyroidism that later progressed to Graves' ophthalmopathy.

In its sample, this clonotype was seen many times. The chain carries TRBV29-1 and TRBJ2-1, with unresolved D. Germline V gene sequence: CDR1 SQVTM, CDR2 ANQGSEA. CDR3 length: 13 residues. V lost 7 bases to trimming and J lost 2 bases, with 12 bases between them. As DNA, the CDR3 is TGCAGCGGAAGACGTCTTACCTACAATGAGCAGTTCTTC. As protein: CSGRRLTYNEQFF.

At least ten counts were recorded for this clonotype. The chain couples TRBV20-1 to TRBJ2-7, with a tentative D call TRBD2 (6 bases). The CDR3 has 12 amino acids. CDR1 and CDR2 from the germline V gene are DFQATT and SNEGSKA (reference sequence). The CDR3 loop reads CSRGGNSYEQYF. The CDR3 DNA reads TGCAGCCGGGGCGGGAACTCCTACGAGCAGTACTTC.

The V and J genes are TRBV9 and TRBJ2-1; D unclear. Germline lookup yields CDR1 SGDLS and CDR2 YYNGEE. V dropped 4 bases and J dropped 9 bases, with 11 bases sitting between them. The CDR3 sequence is 12 residues long. Here the CDR3 reads CASSIQSGEQFF. The CDR3 DNA follows: TGTGCCAGCAGCATCCAATCGGGTGAGCAGTTCTTC.